This T cell receptor (beta chain) was observed in a study of CXCR3-negative and CXCR3-positive naive CD8 T cells. CDR3 length: 13 residues. The V gene's germline CDR1 is MDHEN and CDR2 SYDVKM. As concerns this clonotype: The target antigen is unknown.

General study results and limits: Whereas both naive subsets had comparably high diversity, memory CD8+ cells had much lower diversity.

Researchers prepared the TRB cDNA libraries using 5' RACE with UMI labels. TCRdb reprocessed the 5' RACE reads; each CDR3 protein has one entry and no DNA is given. Recorded for this sample: 100,000 to 150,000 distinct CDR3 sequences. This receptor was obtained from a human donor in good health. Some clones in this sample may be carry-over from other donors' samples. The genes are TRBV28 and TRBJ2-5; lacking DNA, the TRBD2 call made by TCRdb goes unchecked. The sample was naive CXCR3- CD8+ T cells from blood. Described subset: CD45RO-CCR7+CD27+CD95- naive CD8+ T cells lacking CXCR3 (TNR3-). The CDR3: CASIEEGRETQYF.